Below, 20 T cell receptor beta chains from the same sample are listed, as sequenced in a study of Ad26.COV2.S vaccination and SARS-CoV-2 variants. Treatment described: around 19 received Ad26.COV2.S at low or high dose, single or two shots; several received placebo; per-sample allocation not given. The investigators took samples on day 63 after the first vaccine or placebo injection. Profiled with immunoSEQ multiplex PCR; TCRdb holds only in-frame clones, not every one. The data show over 400,000 clones, with roughly 89% seen just once and 2.5% to 3% held by the top ten. The specimen was peripheral blood, collected in a trial of Ad26.COV2.S vaccine versus placebo. All receptors derive from a person aged 18-65 years who received the Ad26.COV2.S COVID-19 vaccine or a placebo.

This rearrangement joins TRBV6-2 or TRBV6-3 to TRBJ1-5; no clear D gene. The CDR3 contains 15 residues. The V and J ends lost 4 bases and 7 bases respectively, with 17 bases between them. Per germline, CDR1 MNHEY and CDR2 SVGEGT. CDR3 sequence: CASSFLDGSEQPQHF. CDR3 in DNA: TGTGCCAGCAGTTTCCTAGACGGGTCGGAACAGCCCCAGCATTTT.

This clone occurred once. The chain carries TRBV29-1 and TRBJ2-3, with no clear D. CDR1 is SQVTM and CDR2 is ANQGSEA in the germline V gene. The CDR3 contains 15 residues. Trimming shortened V by 7 bases and J by 5 bases, and 22 bases separated the two germline ends. CDR3 DNA sequence: TGCAGCGCGAGGAAGTTCGTACAGCCAGGAGATACGCAGTATTTT. Translation gives CSARKFVQPGDTQYF.

The chain has TRBV4-1 and TRBJ1-1, with D perhaps TRBD1 (5 bases). CDR3 length equals 14 residues. Per the germline V gene, CDR1 is MGHRA and CDR2 is YSYEKL. The V and J ends lost 2 bases and 9 bases respectively, with 16 bases between them. CDR3 sequence: CASSQPSGTVKAFF. The CDR3 nucleotides are TGCGCCAGCAGCCAACCCTCCGGGACGGTTAAAGCTTTCTTT.

The CDR3 reads CAWSDDSIGQETQYF. CDR3 bases: TGTGCCTGGAGTGATGACAGCATCGGCCAAGAGACCCAGTACTTC. The chain employs TRBV30 and TRBJ2-5, with D tentatively TRBD1 (5 bases). V dropped 1 base and J dropped 1 base, with 13 bases sitting between them. The CDR3 sequence is 15 residues long. Per the germline V gene, CDR1 is GTSNPN and CDR2 is SVGIG (reference sequence).

The CDR3: CASSPQGNDQPQHF. CDR3 sequence (DNA): TGTGCCAGCAGTCCACAGGGGAATGATCAGCCCCAGCATTTT. J is TRBJ1-5 and V is TRBV6-2 or TRBV6-3; 7 bases match TRBD1. This CDR3 spans 14 amino acids. Germline values: CDR1 MNHEY, CDR2 SVGEGT. With V trimmed by 5 bases and J by 5 bases, 6 bases remained unmatched.

This chain connects TRBV28 to TRBJ2-7; D may be TRBD2 (7 bases). Germline CDR1 and CDR2: MDHEN and SYDVKM. The CDR3 runs to 19 residues. Trimming removed 4 bases from V and 4 bases from J, with 29 bases in between. CDR3 loop: CASSYPPRPRGAHPYEQYF. The CDR3 nucleotides are TGTGCCAGCAGTTACCCCCCCCGCCCCCGGGGGGCTCACCCGTACGAGCAGTACTTC.

In its sample, this clone was seen once. The V call is TRBV9, the J call TRBJ1-1; D gene unclear. The CDR3 is 13 amino acids. V dropped 7 bases and J dropped 1 base, with 11 bases sitting between them. Germline CDR1 reads SGDLS; CDR2 reads YYNGEE. The CDR3 DNA is TGTGCCAGCGGGGTTTACGCGAACACTGAAGCTTTCTTT. This encodes CASGVYANTEAFF.

The chain recombines TRBV5-1 with TRBJ2-1, with 8 bases that match TRBD2. This CDR3 has 16 residues. From germline, CDR1 is SGHRS and CDR2 YFSETQ. V was clipped by 0 bases and J by 4 bases; unmatched bases: 6. CDR3 DNA: TGCGCCAGCAGCTTGGCCGGGAGGGTAATTTACAATGAGCAGTTCTTC. Translating it yields CASSLAGRVIYNEQFF.

The genes are TRBV5-4 and TRBJ1-3; D possibly corresponds to TRBD1 (5 bases). The CDR3 totals 17 residues. The V gene's germline CDR1 is SGHNT and CDR2 YYREEE (reference sequence). Trimming removed 5 bases from V and 0 bases from J, with 18 bases in between. The CDR3 sequence: CASSQGQGPNSGNTIYF. In DNA form, the CDR3 reads TGTGCCAGCAGTCAAGGGCAGGGACCTAACTCTGGAAACACCATATATTTT.

The chain has TRBV3-1 (or the pseudogene TRBV3-2) and TRBJ2-5; weak D call: TRBD2 (5 bases). The CDR3 sequence is 14 residues long. In germline, CDR1 is LGHDT, CDR2 YNNKEL (reference sequence). Trimming pared 1 base from V and 5 bases from J, leaving 11 bases between. CDR3 region: CASSQVSGGETQYF. CDR3 nucleotide sequence: TGTGCCAGCAGCCAAGTTTCCGGAGGCGAGACCCAGTACTTC.

The chain's CDR3 is CASSATWAGNTIYF. CDR3 sequence (DNA): TGTGCCAGCAGCGCGACCTGGGCTGGAAACACCATATATTTT. The chain combines TRBV7-2 with TRBJ1-3, with D uncertain. The germline V and J ends were trimmed by 5 bases and 2 bases, with 10 bases remaining between them. The CDR3 covers 14 residues. Germline V gene lookup returns CDR1 SGHTA and CDR2 FQGNSA. The full variable domain, its missing parts supplied by reference TRBV7-2 and TRBJ1-3, is GAGVSQSPSNKVTEKGKDVELRCDPISGHTALYWYRQSLGQGLEFLIYFQGNSAPDKSGLPSDRFSAERTGGSVSTLTIQRTQQEDSAVYLCASSATWAGNTIYFGEGSWLTVV.

Points on this clone: Within the sample, other DNA sequences also encode this same CDR3. The DNA for the CDR3 is TGTGCCAGCAGCTTTCGGGGCGAGCAGTACTTC. Its protein product is CASSFRGEQYF. The rearrangement links TRBV7-9 to TRBJ2-7, with a tentative D call TRBD2 (5 bases). The CDR3 has 11 amino acids. The germline V gene encodes CDR1 SEHNR and CDR2 FQNEAQ (reference sequence). V was clipped by 3 bases and J by 6 bases, with 6 bases between them.

The chain is built from TRBV5-6 and TRBJ2-3; a possible D gene is TRBD1 (6 bases). From germline, CDR1 is SGHDT and CDR2 YYEEEE. V was pared by 3 bases and J by 6 bases, with 20 bases between. This CDR3 region has 16 residues. CDR3 loop: CASSWRWGRGLDTQYF. The CDR3 coding sequence is TGTGCCAGCAGCTGGCGGTGGGGCAGGGGCTTGGATACGCAGTATTTT.

The chain couples TRBV7-9 to TRBJ2-3; D unclear. V was shortened by 4 bases and J by 5 bases, with 10 bases between the two germline ends. The CDR3 covers 13 residues. The germline CDR1 and CDR2 sequences are SEHNR and FQNEAQ (reference sequence). The DNA for the CDR3 is TGTGCCAGCAGCTCCACCAGAGTAGATACGCAGTATTTT. Protein sequence: CASSSTRVDTQYF.

The chain recombines TRBV4-3 with TRBJ1-5; D remains ambiguous. CDR1 LGHNA and CDR2 YSLEER come from the germline V gene. The length of the CDR3 is 15 residues. V was pared by 4 bases and J by 0 bases, with 10 bases between. CDR3 in amino acids: CASSLSTDSNQPQHF. Written as DNA, the CDR3 is TGCGCCAGCAGCCTTTCGACCGATAGCAATCAGCCCCAGCATTTT.

The chain employs TRBV27 and TRBJ2-7; D tentatively reads TRBD1 or TRBD2 (5 bases each). Trimming pared 0 bases from V and 2 bases from J, leaving 8 bases between. The CDR3 consists of 14 residues. Germline V gene sequence: CDR1 MNHEY, CDR2 SMNVEV (reference sequence). CDR3 bases: TGTGCCAGCAGTTTATCGAGGGGAACCTACGAGCAGTACTTC. Translated: CASSLSRGTYEQYF.

The chain has TRBV7-2 and TRBJ2-5; D may be TRBD2 (6 bases). Trimming pared 1 base from V and 1 base from J, leaving 10 bases between. CDR3 length equals 15 residues. Germline V gene lookup returns CDR1 SGHTA and CDR2 FQGNSA. The CDR3 sequence is CASSLEGGAQETQYF. The CDR3 coding sequence is TGTGCCAGCAGCTTAGAAGGCGGGGCCCAAGAGACCCAGTACTTC.

The J gene is TRBJ1-5, the V gene TRBV19; D is possibly TRBD1 (6 bases). This CDR3 region has 15 residues. Germline V gene lookup returns CDR1 LNHDA and CDR2 SQIVND (reference sequence). Trimming cost V 5 bases and J 2 bases, with 13 bases left between them. In nucleotides, the CDR3 is TGTGCCAGTAGTGCCAACAGGGTGGGCAATCAGCCCCAGCATTTT. Its translation is CASSANRVGNQPQHF.

This sequence joins TRBV29-1 and TRBJ2-2; D perhaps matches TRBD2 (5 bases). V shed 5 bases and J shed 0 bases, with 7 bases lying between them. The CDR3 consists of 13 residues. CDR1 is SQVTM and CDR2 is ANQGSEA in the germline V gene. As DNA, the CDR3 is TGCAGCGTTTGGACTGCGAACACCGGGGAGCTGTTTTTT. This sequence encodes CSVWTANTGELFF.

The chain recombines TRBV4-1 with TRBJ1-2, with D uncertain. The CDR3 is made up of 14 amino acids. Germline V gene data show CDR1 as MGHRA and CDR2 as YSYEKL. Trimming took 1 base from V and 2 from J, leaving 8 bases between them. CDR3 in DNA: TGCGCCAGCAGCCAAGTGGGAGTCAACTATGGCTACACCTTC. Protein sequence: CASSQVGVNYGYTF.